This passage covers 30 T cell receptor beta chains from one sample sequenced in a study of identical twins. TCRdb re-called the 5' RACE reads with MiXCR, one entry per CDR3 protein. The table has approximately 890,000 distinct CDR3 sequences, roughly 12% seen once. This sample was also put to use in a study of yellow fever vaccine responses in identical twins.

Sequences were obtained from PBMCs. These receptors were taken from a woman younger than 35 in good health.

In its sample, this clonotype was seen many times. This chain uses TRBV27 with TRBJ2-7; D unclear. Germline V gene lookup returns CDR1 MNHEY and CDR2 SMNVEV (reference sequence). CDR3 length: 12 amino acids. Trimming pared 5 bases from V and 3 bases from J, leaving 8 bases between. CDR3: CASSPPGYEQYF. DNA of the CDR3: TGTGCCAGCAGTCCTCCCGGCTACGAGCAGTACTTC.

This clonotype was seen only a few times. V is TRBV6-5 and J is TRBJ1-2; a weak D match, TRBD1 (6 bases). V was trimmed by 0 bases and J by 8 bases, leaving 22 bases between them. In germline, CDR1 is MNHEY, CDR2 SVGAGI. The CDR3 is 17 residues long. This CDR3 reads CASSYSSVRIQGDGYTF. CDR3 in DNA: TGTGCCAGCAGTTACTCCTCCGTCAGAATACAGGGAGACGGCTACACCTTC.

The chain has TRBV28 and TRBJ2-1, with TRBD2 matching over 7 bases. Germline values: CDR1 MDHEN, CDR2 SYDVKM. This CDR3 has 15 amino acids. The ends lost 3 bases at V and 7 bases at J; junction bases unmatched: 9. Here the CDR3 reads CASSFPPRGGNEQFF. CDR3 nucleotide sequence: TGTGCCAGCAGTTTCCCCCCCCGGGGAGGGAATGAGCAGTTCTTC. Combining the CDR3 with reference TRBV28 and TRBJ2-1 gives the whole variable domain DVKVTQSSRYLVKRTGEKVFLECVQDMDHENMFWYRQDPGLGLRLIYFSYDVKMKEKGDIPEGYSVSREKKERFSLILESASTNQTSMYLCASSFPPRGGNEQFFGPGTRLTVL.

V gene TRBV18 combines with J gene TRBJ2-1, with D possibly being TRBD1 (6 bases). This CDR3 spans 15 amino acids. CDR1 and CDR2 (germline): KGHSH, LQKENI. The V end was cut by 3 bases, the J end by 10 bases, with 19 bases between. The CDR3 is CASSPRGTMTPEQFF. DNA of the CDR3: TGTGCCAGCTCACCCAGGGGCACGATGACTCCGGAGCAGTTCTTC.

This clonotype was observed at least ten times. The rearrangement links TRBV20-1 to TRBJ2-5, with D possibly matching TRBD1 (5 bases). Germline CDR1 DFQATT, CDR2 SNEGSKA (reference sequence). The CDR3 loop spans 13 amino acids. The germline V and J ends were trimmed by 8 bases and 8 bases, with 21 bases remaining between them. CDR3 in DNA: TGCAGTCCAAAAAGGGGCAGCCTCGGAACCCAGTACTTC. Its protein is CSPKRGSLGTQYF.

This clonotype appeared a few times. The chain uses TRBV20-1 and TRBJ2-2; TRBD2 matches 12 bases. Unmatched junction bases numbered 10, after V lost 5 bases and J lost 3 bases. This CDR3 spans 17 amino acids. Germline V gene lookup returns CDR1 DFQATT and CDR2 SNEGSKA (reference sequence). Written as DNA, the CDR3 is TGCAGTGCTCCGCCACCTAGCGGGAGGGTCGACACCGGGGAGCTGTTTTTT. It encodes CSAPPPSGRVDTGELFF.

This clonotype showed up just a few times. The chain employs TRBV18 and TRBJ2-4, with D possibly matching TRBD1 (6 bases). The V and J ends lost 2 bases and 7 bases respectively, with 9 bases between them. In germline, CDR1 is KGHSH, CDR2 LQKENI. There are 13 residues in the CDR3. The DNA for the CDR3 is TGTGCCAGCTCACCAGGGGGCTTGAACATTCAGTACTTC. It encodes CASSPGGLNIQYF.

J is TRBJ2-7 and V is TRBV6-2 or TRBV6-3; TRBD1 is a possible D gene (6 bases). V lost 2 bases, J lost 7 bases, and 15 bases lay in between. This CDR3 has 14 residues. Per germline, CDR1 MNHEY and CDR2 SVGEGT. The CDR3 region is CASSYRQGSREQYV. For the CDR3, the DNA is TGTGCCAGCAGTTACCGGCAGGGGTCTCGAGAGCAGTACGTC.

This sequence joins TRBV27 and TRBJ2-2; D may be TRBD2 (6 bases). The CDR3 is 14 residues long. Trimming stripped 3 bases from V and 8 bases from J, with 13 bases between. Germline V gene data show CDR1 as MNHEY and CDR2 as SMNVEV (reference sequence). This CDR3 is CASSLRLATGELFF. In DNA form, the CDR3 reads TGTGCCAGCAGTTTGCGGCTAGCGACTGGGGAGCTGTTTTTT.

The CDR3 reads CAISDPTSGGAIDTQYF. CDR3 DNA: TGTGCCATCAGTGATCCTACTAGCGGGGGGGCGATAGATACGCAGTATTTT. The chain recombines TRBV10-3 with TRBJ2-3; 13 bases line up with TRBD2. CDR1 is ENHRY, CDR2 SYGVKD, per germline. The trim removed 3 bases at V and 5 bases at J, leaving 8 bases unmatched. The CDR3 is 17 residues long.

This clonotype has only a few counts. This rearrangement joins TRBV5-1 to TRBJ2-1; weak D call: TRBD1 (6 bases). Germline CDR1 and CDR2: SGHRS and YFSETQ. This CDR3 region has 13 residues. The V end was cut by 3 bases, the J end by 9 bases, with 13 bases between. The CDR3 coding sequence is TGCGCCAGCAGCTATTTCCAGGGGAGTGAGCAGTTCTTC. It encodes CASSYFQGSEQFF.

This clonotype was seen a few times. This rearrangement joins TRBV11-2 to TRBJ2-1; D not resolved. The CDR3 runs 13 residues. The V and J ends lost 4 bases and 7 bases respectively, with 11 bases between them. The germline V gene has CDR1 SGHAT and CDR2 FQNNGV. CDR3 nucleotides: TGTGCCAGCAGCTCCATCGGATGGAATGAGCAGTTCTTC. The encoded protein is CASSSIGWNEQFF.

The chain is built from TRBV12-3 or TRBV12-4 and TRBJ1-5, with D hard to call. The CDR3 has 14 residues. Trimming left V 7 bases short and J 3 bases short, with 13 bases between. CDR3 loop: CASTPTEYNQPQHF. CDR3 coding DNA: TGTGCCAGCACCCCGACCGAATACAATCAGCCCCAGCATTTT.

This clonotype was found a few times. In DNA, the CDR3 is TGCGCCAGCAGGCGCCGGACTAGCGACAACTACGAGCAGTACTTC. Its translation is CASRRRTSDNYEQYF. This rearrangement joins TRBV4-1 to TRBJ2-7, with TRBD2 matching over 9 bases. Trimming removed 6 bases from V and 3 bases from J; junction bases left unmatched: 9. Germline V gene data show CDR1 as MGHRA and CDR2 as YSYEKL. The CDR3 has 15 amino acids.

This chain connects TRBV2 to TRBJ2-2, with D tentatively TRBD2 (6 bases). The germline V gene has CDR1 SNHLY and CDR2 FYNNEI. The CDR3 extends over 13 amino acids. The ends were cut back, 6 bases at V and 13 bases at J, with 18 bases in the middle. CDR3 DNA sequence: TGTGCCAGCAGACGCTTGTCCGGGAGACCGCTGTTTTTT. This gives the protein CASRRLSGRPLFF.

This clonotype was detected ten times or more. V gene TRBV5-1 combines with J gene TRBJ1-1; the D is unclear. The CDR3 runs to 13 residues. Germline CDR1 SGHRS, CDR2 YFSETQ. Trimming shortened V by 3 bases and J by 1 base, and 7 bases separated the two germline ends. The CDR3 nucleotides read TGCGCCAGCAGCTGGTCTACGAACACTGAAGCTTTCTTT. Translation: CASSWSTNTEAFF.

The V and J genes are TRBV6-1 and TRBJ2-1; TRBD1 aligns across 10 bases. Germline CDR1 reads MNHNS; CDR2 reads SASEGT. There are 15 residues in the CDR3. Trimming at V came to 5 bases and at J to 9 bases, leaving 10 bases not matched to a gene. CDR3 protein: CASSPTGGSFGEQFF. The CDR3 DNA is TGTGCCAGCAGTCCGACAGGGGGCTCCTTCGGTGAGCAGTTCTTC.

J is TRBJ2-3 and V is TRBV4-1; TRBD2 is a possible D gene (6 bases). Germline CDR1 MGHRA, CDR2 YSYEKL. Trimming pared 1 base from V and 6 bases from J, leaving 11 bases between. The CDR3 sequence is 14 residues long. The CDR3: CASSQGDSQDTQYF. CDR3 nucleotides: TGCGCCAGCAGCCAAGGGGACTCCCAGGATACGCAGTATTTT.

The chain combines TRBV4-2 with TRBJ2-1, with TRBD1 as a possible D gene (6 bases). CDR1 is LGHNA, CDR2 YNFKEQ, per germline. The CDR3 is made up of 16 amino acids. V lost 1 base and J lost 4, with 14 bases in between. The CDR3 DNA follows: TGTGCCAGCAGCCAAGGCCAGGGGCTATGGTACAATGAGCAGTTCTTC. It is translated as CASSQGQGLWYNEQFF.

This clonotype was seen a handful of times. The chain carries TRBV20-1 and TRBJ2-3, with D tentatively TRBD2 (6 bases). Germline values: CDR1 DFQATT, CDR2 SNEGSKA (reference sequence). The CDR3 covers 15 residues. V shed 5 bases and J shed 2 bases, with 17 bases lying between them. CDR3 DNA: TGCAGTGCTCCTCGGGACTCGGTAAACACAGATACGCAGTATTTT. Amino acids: CSAPRDSVNTDTQYF.

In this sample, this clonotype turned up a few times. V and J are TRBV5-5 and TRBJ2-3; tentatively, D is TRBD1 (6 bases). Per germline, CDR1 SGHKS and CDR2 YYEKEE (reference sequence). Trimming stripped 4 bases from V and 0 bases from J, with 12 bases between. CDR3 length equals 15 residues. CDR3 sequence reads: CASSIGTSSTDTQYF. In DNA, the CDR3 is TGTGCCAGCAGCATCGGGACATCTAGCACAGATACGCAGTATTTT.

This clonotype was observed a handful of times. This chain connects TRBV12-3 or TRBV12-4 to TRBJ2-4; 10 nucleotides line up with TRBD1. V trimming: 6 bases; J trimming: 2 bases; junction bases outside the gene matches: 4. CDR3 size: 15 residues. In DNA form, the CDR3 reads TGTGCCAGCAGACGGACAGGGGGTACCAAAAACATTCAGTACTTC. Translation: CASRRTGGTKNIQYF.

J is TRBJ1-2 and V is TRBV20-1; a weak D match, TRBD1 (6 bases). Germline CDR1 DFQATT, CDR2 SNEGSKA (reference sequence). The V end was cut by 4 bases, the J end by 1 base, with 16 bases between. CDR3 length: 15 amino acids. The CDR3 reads CSAINSGTLNYGYTF. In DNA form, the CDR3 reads TGCAGTGCTATAAATTCCGGGACACTTAACTATGGCTACACCTTC.

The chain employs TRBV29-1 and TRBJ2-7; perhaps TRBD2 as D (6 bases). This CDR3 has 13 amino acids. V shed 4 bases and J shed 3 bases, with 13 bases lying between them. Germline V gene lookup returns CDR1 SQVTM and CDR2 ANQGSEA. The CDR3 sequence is CSVGGGTNYEQYF. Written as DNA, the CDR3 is TGCAGCGTTGGGGGAGGAACTAACTACGAGCAGTACTTC.

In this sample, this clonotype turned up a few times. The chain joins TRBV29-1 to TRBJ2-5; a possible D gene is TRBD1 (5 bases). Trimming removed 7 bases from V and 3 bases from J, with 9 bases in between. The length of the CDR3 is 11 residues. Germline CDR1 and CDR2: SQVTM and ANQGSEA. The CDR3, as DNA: TGCAGCGGTACGACAGAAGAGACCCAGTACTTC. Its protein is CSGTTEETQYF.

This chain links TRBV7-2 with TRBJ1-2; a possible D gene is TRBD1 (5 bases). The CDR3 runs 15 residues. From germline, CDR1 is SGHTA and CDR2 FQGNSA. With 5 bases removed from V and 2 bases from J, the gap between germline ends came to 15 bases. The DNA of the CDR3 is TGTGCCAGCAGCACCGTACGGGGGGGGAACTATGGCTACACCTTC. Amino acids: CASSTVRGGNYGYTF.

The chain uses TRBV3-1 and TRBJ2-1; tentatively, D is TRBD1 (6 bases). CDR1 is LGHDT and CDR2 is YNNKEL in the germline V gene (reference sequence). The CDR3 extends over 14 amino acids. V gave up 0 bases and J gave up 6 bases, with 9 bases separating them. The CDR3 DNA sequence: TGTGCCAGCAGCCAAGAAGGGACAACCAATGAGCAGTTCTTC. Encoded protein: CASSQEGTTNEQFF.

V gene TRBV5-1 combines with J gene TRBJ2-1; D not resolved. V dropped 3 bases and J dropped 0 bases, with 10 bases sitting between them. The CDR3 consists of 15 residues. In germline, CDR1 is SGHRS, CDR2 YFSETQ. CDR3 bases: TGCGCCAGCAGCTCGGAACCGAGCTCCTACAATGAGCAGTTCTTC. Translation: CASSSEPSSYNEQFF.

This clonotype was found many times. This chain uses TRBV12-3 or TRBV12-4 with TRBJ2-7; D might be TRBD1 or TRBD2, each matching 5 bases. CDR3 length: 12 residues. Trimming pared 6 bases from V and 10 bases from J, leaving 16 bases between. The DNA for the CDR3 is TGTGCCAGCAGCGTCATCTGGGGACCCCAGTACGTC. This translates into CASSVIWGPQYV.

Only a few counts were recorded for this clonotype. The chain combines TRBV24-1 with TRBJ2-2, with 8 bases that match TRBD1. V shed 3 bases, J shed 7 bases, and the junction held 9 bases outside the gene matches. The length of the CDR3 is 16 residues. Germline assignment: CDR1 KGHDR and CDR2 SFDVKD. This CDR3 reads CATSDPSTGDHGELFF. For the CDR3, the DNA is TGTGCCACCAGTGATCCCTCGACAGGGGACCACGGGGAGCTGTTTTTT.